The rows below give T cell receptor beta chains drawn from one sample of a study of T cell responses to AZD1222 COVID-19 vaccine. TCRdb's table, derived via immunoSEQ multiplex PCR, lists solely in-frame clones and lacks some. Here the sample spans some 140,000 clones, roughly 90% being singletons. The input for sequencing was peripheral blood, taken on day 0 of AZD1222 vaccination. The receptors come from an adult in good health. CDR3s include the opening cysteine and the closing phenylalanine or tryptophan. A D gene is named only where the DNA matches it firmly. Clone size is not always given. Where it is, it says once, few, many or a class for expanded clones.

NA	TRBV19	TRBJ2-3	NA	CASSMSSGPDTQYF	TGTGCCAGTAGTATGTCGTCCGGGCCAGATACGCAGTATTTT
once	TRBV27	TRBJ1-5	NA	CASSRGWSNQPQHF	TGTGCCAGCAGCCGCGGATGGAGCAATCAGCCCCAGCATTTT
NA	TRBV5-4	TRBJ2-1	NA	CASRPGGGLAAVGEQFF	TGTGCCAGCAGGCCTGGGGGCGGGCTAGCGGCCGTGGGTGAGCAGTTCTTC
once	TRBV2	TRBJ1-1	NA	CASSNRVVGPEAFF	TGTGCCAGCAGTAACAGGGTTGTGGGGCCTGAAGCTTTCTTT
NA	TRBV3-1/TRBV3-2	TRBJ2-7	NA	CASSQDCIYEQYF	TGTGCCAGCAGCCAAGACTGTATCTACGAGCAGTACTTC
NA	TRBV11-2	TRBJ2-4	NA	CASSAGTAKNIQYF	TGTGCCAGCAGCGCCGGGACCGCCAAAAACATTCAGTACTTC
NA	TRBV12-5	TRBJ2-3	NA	CASAESRASVDTQYF	TGTGCTAGTGCCGAATCTAGGGCCTCGGTAGATACGCAGTATTTT
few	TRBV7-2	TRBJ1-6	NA	CASSVGGNSPLHF	TGTGCCAGCAGCGTAGGAGGGAATTCACCCCTCCACTTT
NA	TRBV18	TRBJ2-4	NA	CASSPVGLAKNIQYF	TGTGCCAGCTCACCCGTAGGGTTAGCCAAAAACATTCAGTACTTC
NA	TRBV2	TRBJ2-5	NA	CASSVERHQETQYF	TGTGCCAGCAGTGTGGAAAGGCACCAAGAGACCCAGTACTTC
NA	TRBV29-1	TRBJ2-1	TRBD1	CSAGGPYNKQFF	TGCAGCGCAGGGGGCCCCTACAATAAGCAGTTCTTC
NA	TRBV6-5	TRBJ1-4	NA	CASSYFGGTNEKLFF	TGTGCCAGCAGTTACTTCGGGGGGACTAATGAAAAACTGTTTTTT
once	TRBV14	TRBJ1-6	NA	CASSLRGGRNSPLHF	TGTGCCAGCAGCTTAAGGGGGGGAAGGAATTCACCCCTCCACTTT
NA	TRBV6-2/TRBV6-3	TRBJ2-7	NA	CASSYSKTGLGSREQYF	TGTGCCAGCAGTTACTCGAAAACGGGTCTAGGGTCGCGTGAGCAGTACTTC
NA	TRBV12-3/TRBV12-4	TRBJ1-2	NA	CASSFHQGHGYTF	TGTGCCAGCAGTTTTCACCAGGGCCATGGCTACACCTTC
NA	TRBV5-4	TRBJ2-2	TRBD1	CASSLAGTGRTGELFF	TGTGCCAGCAGCTTGGCCGGGACAGGGCGCACCGGGGAGCTGTTTTTT
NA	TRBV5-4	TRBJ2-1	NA	CASSLDGGRGYNEQFF	TGTGCCAGCAGCTTGGATGGGGGAAGAGGATACAATGAGCAGTTCTTC
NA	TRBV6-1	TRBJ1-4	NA	CASSEVGGEVEKLFF	TGTGCCAGCAGCGAAGTGGGGGGGGAAGTTGAAAAACTGTTTTTT
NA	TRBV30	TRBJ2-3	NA	CAWSMTDTQYF	TGTGCCTGGAGTATGACAGATACGCAGTATTTT
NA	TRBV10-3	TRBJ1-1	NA	CAISEPGNTEAFF	TGTGCCATCAGTGAGCCGGGGAACACTGAAGCTTTCTTT
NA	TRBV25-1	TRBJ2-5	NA	CASSEYDYQETQYF	TGTGCCAGCAGTGAATACGACTACCAAGAGACCCAGTACTTC
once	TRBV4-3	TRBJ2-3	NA	CASSQDQVAGRGTDTQYF	TGCGCCAGCAGCCAAGATCAGGTTGCGGGTCGGGGCACAGATACGCAGTATTTT
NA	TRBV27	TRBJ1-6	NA	CASKGGNKSPLHF	TGTGCCAGCAAGGGAGGGAACAAATCACCCCTCCACTTT
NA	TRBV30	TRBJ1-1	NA	CAWSSPWAPNTEAFF	TGTGCCTGGAGTAGCCCCTGGGCCCCGAACACTGAAGCTTTCTTT
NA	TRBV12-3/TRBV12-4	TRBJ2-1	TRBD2	CASKTSGSNEQFF	TGTGCCAGCAAGACTAGCGGGAGCAATGAGCAGTTCTTC
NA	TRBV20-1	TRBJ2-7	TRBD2	CSASRTSSNEQYF	TGCAGTGCTAGTAGGACTAGCTCCAACGAGCAGTACTTC
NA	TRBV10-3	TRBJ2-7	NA	CAISDAELDYEQYF	TGTGCCATCAGTGATGCGGAGCTTGACTACGAGCAGTACTTC
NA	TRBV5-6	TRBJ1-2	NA	CASSFNLDSPNYGYTF	TGTGCCAGCAGCTTCAACCTTGACAGCCCTAACTATGGCTACACCTTC
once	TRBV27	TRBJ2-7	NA	CASRGVGYEQYF	TGTGCCAGCAGAGGGGTTGGCTACGAGCAGTACTTC
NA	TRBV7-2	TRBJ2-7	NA	CASSLVVEGNEQYF	TGTGCCAGCAGCTTAGTAGTGGAAGGGAACGAGCAGTACTTC
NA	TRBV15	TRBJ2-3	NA	CATESGPKSLDTQYF	TGTGCCACCGAGTCCGGGCCCAAGTCTTTAGATACGCAGTATTTT
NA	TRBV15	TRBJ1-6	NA	CATSKDIGGDSPLHF	TGTGCCACCAGCAAGGATATAGGGGGGGATTCACCCCTCCACTTT
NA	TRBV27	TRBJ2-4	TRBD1	CASSFLQGALAKNIQYF	TGTGCCAGCAGTTTCCTTCAGGGGGCGTTGGCCAAAAACATTCAGTACTTC
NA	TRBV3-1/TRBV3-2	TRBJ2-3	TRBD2	CASSPTSDTQYF	TGTGCCAGCAGCCCGACTAGCGATACGCAGTATTTT
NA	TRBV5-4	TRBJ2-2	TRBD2	CASSFRREKSTGELFF	TGTGCCAGCAGCTTTCGGCGGGAGAAGAGCACCGGGGAGCTGTTTTTT
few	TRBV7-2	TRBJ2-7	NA	CASSLSVGPYEQYF	TGTGCCAGCAGCTTATCTGTCGGGCCATACGAGCAGTACTTC
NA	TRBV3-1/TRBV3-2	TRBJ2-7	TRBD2	CASSQDWGLLGEQYF	TGTGCCAGCAGCCAAGATTGGGGACTATTGGGCGAGCAGTACTTC
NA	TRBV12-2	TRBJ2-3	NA	CARLQATHGKDTQYF	TGTGCAAGGCTTCAGGCTACCCATGGGAAAGATACGCAGTATTTT